This T cell receptor beta chain was captured in a study of CD8+ T cells in alopecia areata. On the study more broadly: Dosing spanned 6 to 18 months on tofacitinib, then 6 months off drug.

Concerning this clone: Other DNA sequences in this sample translate to the same CDR3.

The CDR3 is made up of 12 amino acids. V shed 2 bases and J 4 bases; nucleotides not matched to a gene: 1. Germline lookup yields CDR1 SQVTM and CDR2 ANQGSEA. Reverse transcribed after extraction, RNA yielded cDNA as the sequencing template. Clones were read by immunoSEQ multiplex PCR, and TCRdb kept only the in-frame ones, dropping some. This table has approximately 160,000 clones, about 60% appearing once. Treatment described: oral pan-JAK inhibitor, 5-10 mg twice daily. Collection of lesional scalp punch biopsies and peripheral blood was performed in alopecia areata patients. The receptor was isolated from a human donor with alopecia areata. This sample comprised CD4+ T cells sorted from blood, obtained at week 24, from a patient treated with tofacitinib. This chain uses TRBV29-1 with TRBJ2-7, with 8 bases matching TRBD1. Here the CDR3 DNA reads TGCAGCGTTGAAACAGGGGGGTACGAGCAGTACTTC. Its protein is CSVETGGYEQYF.